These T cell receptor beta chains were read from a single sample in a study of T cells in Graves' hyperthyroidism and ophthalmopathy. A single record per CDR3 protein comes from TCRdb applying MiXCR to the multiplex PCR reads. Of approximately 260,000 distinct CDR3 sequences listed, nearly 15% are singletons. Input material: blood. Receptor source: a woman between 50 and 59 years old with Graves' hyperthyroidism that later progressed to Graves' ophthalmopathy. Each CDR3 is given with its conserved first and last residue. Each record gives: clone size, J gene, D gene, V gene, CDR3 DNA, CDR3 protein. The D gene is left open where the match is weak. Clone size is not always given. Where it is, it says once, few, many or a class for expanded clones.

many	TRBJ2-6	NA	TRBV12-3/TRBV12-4	TGTGCCAGCAGTTTTTCGGGCGCCGGGGCCAACGTCCTGACTTTC	CASSFSGAGANVLTF
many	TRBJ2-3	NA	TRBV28	TGTGCCAGCAGACAGGGGGGGACAGATACGCAGTATTTT	CASRQGGTDTQYF
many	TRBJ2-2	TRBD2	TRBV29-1	TGCAGCGTCCGGACTAGCGGGAGAACCGGGGAGCTGTTTTTT	CSVRTSGRTGELFF
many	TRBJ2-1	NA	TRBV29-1	TGCAGCGTTGGGCAGAGGACCGGCAATGAGCAGTTCTTC	CSVGQRTGNEQFF
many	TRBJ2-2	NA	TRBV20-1	TGCAGTGCTAGAAAGGCTAGCGCAGATACCGGGGAGCTGTTTTTT	CSARKASADTGELFF
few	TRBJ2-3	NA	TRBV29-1	TGCAGCGTCCCGGGCCTCACTCATACGCAGTATTTT	CSVPGLTHTQYF
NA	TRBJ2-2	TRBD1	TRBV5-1	TGCGCCAGCAGGATGGGACAGGGTAACACCGGGGAGCTGTTTTTT	CASRMGQGNTGELFF
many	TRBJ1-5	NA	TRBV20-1	TGCAGTGCTAGTGCCCTTCGGGGCAATCAGCCCCAGCATTTT	CSASALRGNQPQHF
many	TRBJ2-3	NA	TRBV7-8	TGTGCCAGCAGCCTTCTCAGACTCCTCAGGGATACGCAGTATTTT	CASSLLRLLRDTQYF
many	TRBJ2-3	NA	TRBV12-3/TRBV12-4	TGTGCCAGCAGCCTAGGGGGGCCCAGGGATACGCAGTATTTT	CASSLGGPRDTQYF
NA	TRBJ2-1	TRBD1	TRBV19	TGTGTCAGTAGTATTGGGGGCCCCGGGACAGCCTCCTACAATGAGCAGTTCTTC	CVSSIGGPGTASYNEQFF
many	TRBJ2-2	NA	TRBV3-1	TGTGCCAGCAGCCAAGTTCAGGGAATAAGCAGCACCGGGGAGCTGTTTTTT	CASSQVQGISSTGELFF
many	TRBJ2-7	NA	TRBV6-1	TGTGCCAGCAGTCCTAACAGGGCCTACGAGCAGTACTTC	CASSPNRAYEQYF
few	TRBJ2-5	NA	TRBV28	TGTGCCAGCAGTTTAGGGCAGGGCCACCAAGAGACCCAGTACTTC	CASSLGQGHQETQYF
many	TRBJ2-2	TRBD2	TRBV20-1	TGCAGTGCTAGCATGCGGGAGGGCCCCGGGGAGCTGTTTTTT	CSASMREGPGELFF
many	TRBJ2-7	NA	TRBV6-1	TGTGCCAGCACCCCCGGCAGGGGCGAGCAGTACTTC	CASTPGRGEQYF
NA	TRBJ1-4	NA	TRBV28	TGTGCCAGCAGTTCCGAGAAACAGGTTCGATACCTAATTAATGAAAAACTGTTTTTT	CASSSEKQVRYLINEKLFF
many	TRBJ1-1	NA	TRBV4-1	TGCGCCAGCAGCCAAGACCCCTCGGACGGGGGGAACACTGAAGCTTTCTTT	CASSQDPSDGGNTEAFF
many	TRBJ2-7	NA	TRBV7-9	TGTGCCAGCAGCTTACAGGGAGTCCACGAGCAGTACTTC	CASSLQGVHEQYF
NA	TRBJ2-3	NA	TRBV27	TGTGCCAGCAGTTGGGGAAAGGGAGATACGCAGTATTTT	CASSWGKGDTQYF
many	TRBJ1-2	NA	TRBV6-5	TGTGCCAGCAGTTACTCGGGCAGGCCCCGCTACACCTTC	CASSYSGRPRYTF
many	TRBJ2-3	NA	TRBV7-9	TGTGCCAGCAGCTTAGGGACAAGGGATACGCAGTATTTT	CASSLGTRDTQYF
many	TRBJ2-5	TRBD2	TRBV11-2	TGTGCCAGCAGCTTAGGGCCGGGACTAGCGGGAGTGGAGACCCAGTACTTC	CASSLGPGLAGVETQYF
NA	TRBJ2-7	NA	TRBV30	TGTGCCTGGAGAGGTCGGTACGAGCAGTACTTC	CAWRGRYEQYF
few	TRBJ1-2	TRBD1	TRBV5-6	TGTGCCAGCAGTTGGAACGGACAGGGACCCACCTTC	CASSWNGQGPTF
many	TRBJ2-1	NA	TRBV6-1	TGTGCCAGCAGCCACAGGGCGCCAGGATACAATGAGCAGTTCTTC	CASSHRAPGYNEQFF
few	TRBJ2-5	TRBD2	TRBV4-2	TGTGCCAGCAGCCAAGATAGTAGAATGCGGGAGTCCATTGAGACCCAGTACTTC	CASSQDSRMRESIETQYF
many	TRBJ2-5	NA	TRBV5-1	TGCGCCAGCGGCGCCCAAGAGACCCAGTACTTC	CASGAQETQYF
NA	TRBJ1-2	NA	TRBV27	TGTGCCAGCAAGACCGGGACGGCTAACTATGGCTACACCTTC	CASKTGTANYGYTF
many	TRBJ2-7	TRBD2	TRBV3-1	TGTGCCAGCAGCCAAGATGGGAGGGCCTACTGGGAGCAGTACTTC	CASSQDGRAYWEQYF
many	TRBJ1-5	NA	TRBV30	TGTGCCTGGAATGTGCAGCCGAATCAGCCCCAGCATTTT	CAWNVQPNQPQHF
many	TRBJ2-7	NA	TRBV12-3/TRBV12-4	TGTGCCAGCACCTCTGATAGGCCGGACGAGCAGTACTTC	CASTSDRPDEQYF
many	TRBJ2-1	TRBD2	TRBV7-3	TGTGCCAGCTGTACGCTAGCGGGCTCCTACAATGAGCAGTTCTTC	CASCTLAGSYNEQFF
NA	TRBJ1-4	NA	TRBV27	TGTGCCGCCCAACGCAGCCTTAATGAAAAACTGTTTTTT	CAAQRSLNEKLFF
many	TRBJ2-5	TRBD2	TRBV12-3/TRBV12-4	TGTGCCAGCAGTTTACGAGCGGGAGGCCCAGAGACCCAGTACTTC	CASSLRAGGPETQYF
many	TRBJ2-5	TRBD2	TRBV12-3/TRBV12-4	TGTGCCAGCAGTTCGGGGGGTGGGTGGGAGACCCAGTACTTC	CASSSGGGWETQYF
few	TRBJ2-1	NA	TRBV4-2	TGTGCCAGCAGCCAACTCCTGGTCGGGACTTACAATGAGCAGTTCTTC	CASSQLLVGTYNEQFF
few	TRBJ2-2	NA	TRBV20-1	TGCAGTGCTCCCGACCGGGACAATCTGGACACCGGGGAGCTGTTTTTT	CSAPDRDNLDTGELFF
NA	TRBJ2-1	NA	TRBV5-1	TGCGCCAGCAGCTTGGAGGGGGTCTCCTACAATGAGCAGTTCTTC	CASSLEGVSYNEQFF
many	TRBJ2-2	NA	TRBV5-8	TGTGCCAGCAGCATCCCCAACGGGGAGCTGTTTTTT	CASSIPNGELFF
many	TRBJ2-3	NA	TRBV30	TGTGCCTGGAGTCCCGGCGCAGATACGCAGTATTTT	CAWSPGADTQYF